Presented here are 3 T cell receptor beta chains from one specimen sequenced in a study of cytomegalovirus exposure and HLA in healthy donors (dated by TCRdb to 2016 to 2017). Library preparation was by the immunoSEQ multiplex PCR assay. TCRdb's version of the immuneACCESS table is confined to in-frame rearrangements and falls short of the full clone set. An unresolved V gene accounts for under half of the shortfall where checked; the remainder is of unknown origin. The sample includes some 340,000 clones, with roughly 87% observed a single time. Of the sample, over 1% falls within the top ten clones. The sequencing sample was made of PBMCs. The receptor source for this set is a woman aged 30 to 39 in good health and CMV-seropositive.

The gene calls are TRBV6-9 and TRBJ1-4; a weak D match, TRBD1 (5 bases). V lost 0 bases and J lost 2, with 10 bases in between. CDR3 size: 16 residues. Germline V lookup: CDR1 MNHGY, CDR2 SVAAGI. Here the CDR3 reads CASSYSGTPTNEKLFF. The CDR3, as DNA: TGTGCCAGCAGTTATTCGGGGACCCCCACTAATGAAAAACTGTTTTTT.

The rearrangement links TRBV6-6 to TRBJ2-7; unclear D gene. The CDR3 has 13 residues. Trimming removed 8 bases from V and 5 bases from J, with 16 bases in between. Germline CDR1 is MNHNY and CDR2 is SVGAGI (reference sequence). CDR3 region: CASRVDLNHEQYF. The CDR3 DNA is TGTGCCAGCCGGGTGGACCTTAACCACGAGCAGTACTTC.

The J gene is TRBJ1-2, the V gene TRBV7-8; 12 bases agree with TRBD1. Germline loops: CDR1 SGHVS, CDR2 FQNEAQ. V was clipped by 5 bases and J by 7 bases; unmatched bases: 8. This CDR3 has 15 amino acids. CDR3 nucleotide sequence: TGTGCCAGCAGCGAACCGGGACAGGGGGCAGCTGGCTACACCTTC. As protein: CASSEPGQGAAGYTF.